This paragraph reports one T cell receptor beta chain. Recruits, aged roughly 18 to 100 years, lived in roughly 22 US areas. The germline CDR1 and CDR2 sequences are MNHEY and SVGAGI. Unmatched junction bases numbered 5, after V lost 0 bases and J lost 8 bases. The CDR3 runs to 16 residues. Per the original methods: Researchers report that nucleated cell counts were estimated from reference gene primer amplification. Sequenced by immunoSEQ multiplex PCR; TCRdb stores in-frame clones only, minus some. D and trimming come from the DNA, and the V and J calls and clone size come from that table. The sample includes fewer than 450,000 clones, 88% of them seen just once. This specimen belongs to a study of blood T cell repertoires in COVID-19. About the study: Acute and convalescent COVID-19 samples came from the United States, Italy and Spain. Nucleic acid was either cDNA or gDNA, and it came from T cells, B-cell-depleted T cells, or PBMCs.

The chain has TRBV6-5 and TRBJ1-6, with TRBD1 matching 9 bases. Input material: PBMCs or T cells enriched from blood (not recorded which). The source is a woman in her thirties or forties with acute COVID-19. CDR3 nucleotide sequence: TGTGCCAGCAGTTACTCGCGGACAGGGGAATATTCACCCCTCCACTTT. It encodes CASSYSRTGEYSPLHF.